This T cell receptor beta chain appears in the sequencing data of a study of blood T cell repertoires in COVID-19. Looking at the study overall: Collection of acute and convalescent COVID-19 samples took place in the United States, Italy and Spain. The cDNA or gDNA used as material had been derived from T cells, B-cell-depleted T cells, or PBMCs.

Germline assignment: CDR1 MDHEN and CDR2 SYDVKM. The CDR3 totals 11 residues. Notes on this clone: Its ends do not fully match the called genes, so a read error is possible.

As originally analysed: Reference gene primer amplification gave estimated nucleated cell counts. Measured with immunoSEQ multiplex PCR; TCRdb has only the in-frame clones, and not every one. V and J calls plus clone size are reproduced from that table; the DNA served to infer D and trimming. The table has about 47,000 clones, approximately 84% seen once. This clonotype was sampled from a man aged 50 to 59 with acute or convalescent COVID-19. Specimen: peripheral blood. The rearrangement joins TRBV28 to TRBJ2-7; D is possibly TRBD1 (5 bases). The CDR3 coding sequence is TGTGCCAGCAGCTACTCACAGGTTAGGGAATTC. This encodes CASSYSQVREF.